The 29 T cell receptor beta chains in this list originate from one sample, sequenced in a study of early T cells in non-severe SARS-CoV-2 infection. One entry per CDR3 protein results from TCRdb running MiXCR on the 5' RACE reads. This table has 56,000 or so distinct CDR3 sequences, around 15% appearing once. The sample here was whole blood, taken at baseline. Receptors were obtained from an adult who was a healthcare worker with PCR-confirmed SARS-CoV-2 infection or an uninfected control (not recorded which).

This clonotype was seen only a few times. This chain connects TRBV7-6 to TRBJ2-5; D is possibly TRBD2 (6 bases). Looked up from germline, CDR1 is SGHVS and CDR2 is FNYEAQ. CDR3 length: 17 residues. Trimming stripped 3 bases from V and 2 bases from J, with 19 bases between. CDR3: CASSLGKRVPSQETQYF. The CDR3 bases are TGTGCCAGCAGCTTGGGGAAGCGGGTCCCCTCACAAGAGACCCAGTACTTC.

About this clonotype itself: One junction end disagrees with the germline gene, perhaps due to a read error. The J gene is TRBJ2-4, the V gene TRBV19, with 14 bases aligning to TRBD2. Germline V lookup: CDR1 LNHDA, CDR2 SQIVND (reference sequence). This CDR3 region has 14 residues. In DNA form, the CDR3 reads TGTGCCAGTTCCGACAGACTAGCGGGAGGGCCGATACACTTC. It encodes CASSDRLAGGPIHF.

This clonotype was seen ten or more times. CDR3: CATSDGTGPDTQYF. The CDR3 region has the DNA TGTGCCACCAGTGACGGGACAGGGCCAGATACGCAGTATTTT. The chain recombines TRBV24-1 with TRBJ2-3; TRBD1 matches 9 bases. The CDR3 loop spans 14 amino acids. Germline CDR1 KGHDR, CDR2 SFDVKD. With 4 bases clipped from V and 4 bases from J, the junction kept 2 bases outside the gene matches.

This chain joins TRBV20-1 and TRBJ1-4; D unclear. The V end was cut by 4 bases, the J end by 0 bases, with 9 bases between. The CDR3 contains 14 residues. Germline V gene lookup returns CDR1 DFQATT and CDR2 SNEGSKA (reference sequence). The CDR3 sequence is CSATLGTTNEKLFF. The CDR3 DNA reads TGCAGTGCTACCTTGGGAACAACTAATGAAAAACTGTTTTTT.

The gene calls are TRBV30 and TRBJ2-1, with 11 bases aligning to TRBD2. CDR3 length: 15 amino acids. Germline V gene lookup returns CDR1 GTSNPN and CDR2 SVGIG (reference sequence). V lost 1 base and J lost 6; bases outside the gene matches: 5. CDR3 loop: CAWSEETSGVNEQFF. The DNA for the CDR3 is TGTGCCTGGAGTGAGGAGACTAGCGGGGTCAATGAGCAGTTCTTC.

This clonotype has only a few counts. V usage is TRBV18 and J usage is TRBJ1-3; D uncertain. Trimming stripped 3 bases from V and 3 bases from J, with 6 bases between. The germline V gene has CDR1 KGHSH and CDR2 LQKENI. The CDR3 runs 13 residues. The CDR3 coding sequence is TGTGCCAGCTCACCCGTTCGTGGAAACACCATATATTTT. Residues: CASSPVRGNTIYF.

The chain carries TRBV27 and TRBJ2-1; D remains ambiguous. V was cut by 6 bases and J by 6 bases, with 15 bases left in between. CDR3 size: 14 residues. CDR1 and CDR2 from the germline V gene are MNHEY and SMNVEV (reference sequence). CDR3 coding DNA: TGTGCCAGCAGAGCTAGACTGGTTGGCAATGAGCAGTTCTTC. It is translated as CASRARLVGNEQFF.

The V gene is TRBV20-1, the J gene TRBJ2-2; 13 bases match TRBD2. There are 14 residues in the CDR3. In germline, CDR1 is DFQATT, CDR2 SNEGSKA (reference sequence). Trimming took 6 bases from V and 7 from J; bases not matched to a gene: 5. CDR3: CSAPLAGGDGELFF. The CDR3 DNA reads as TGCAGTGCCCCACTAGCGGGAGGGGACGGGGAGCTGTTTTTT.

The CDR3 bases are TGTGCCAGCAGTTTCCCCCGCGGGACCAAAGAGACCCAGTACTTC. Translation gives CASSFPRGTKETQYF. The chain joins TRBV28 to TRBJ2-5; a weak D match, TRBD2 (6 bases). Germline CDR1 reads MDHEN; CDR2 reads SYDVKM. The CDR3 is 15 amino acids. V was clipped by 3 bases and J by 3 bases, with 14 bases between them.

This clonotype has more than one count but fewer than ten. The chain couples TRBV14 to TRBJ2-3; 10 bases line up with TRBD2. Unmatched junction bases numbered 5, after V lost 2 bases and J lost 3 bases. Germline CDR1 is SGHDN and CDR2 is FVKESK. The CDR3 consists of 16 residues. This CDR3 is CASSQLAGVVTDTQYF. CDR3 in DNA: TGTGCCAGCAGCCAACTAGCGGGAGTGGTGACAGATACGCAGTATTTT. Filled out from reference TRBV14 and TRBJ2-3, the complete variable domain reads EAGVTQFPSHSVIEKGQTVTLRCDPISGHDNLYWYRRVMGKEIKFLLHFVKESKQDESGMPNNRFLAERTGGTYSTLKVQPAELEDSGVYFCASSQLAGVVTDTQYFGPGTRLTVL.

This clonotype has a handful of counts. V gene TRBV4-1 combines with J gene TRBJ1-2; D is possibly TRBD1 (5 bases). Germline V gene data show CDR1 as MGHRA and CDR2 as YSYEKL. The CDR3 has 14 residues. Trimming cost V 3 bases and J 2 bases, with 10 bases left between them. The CDR3 loop is CASSQDTLNYGYTF. The CDR3, as DNA: TGCGCCAGCAGCCAGGACACACTGAACTATGGCTACACCTTC.

The CDR3 here is CASSVGGTGVSYEQYF. As DNA, the CDR3 is TGCGCCAGCAGCGTGGGTGGGACAGGGGTTTCCTACGAGCAGTACTTC. This chain uses TRBV5-1 with TRBJ2-7; 10 bases agree with TRBD1. With V trimmed by 4 bases and J by 1 base, 8 bases remained unmatched. The V gene's germline CDR1 is SGHRS and CDR2 YFSETQ. This CDR3 spans 16 amino acids. The entire variable domain, with the rest obtained from reference TRBV5-1 and TRBJ2-7, is as follows: KAGVTQTPRYLIKTRGQQVTLSCSPISGHRSVSWYQQTPGQGLQFLFEYFSETQRNKGNFPGRFSGRQFSNSRSEMNVSTLELGDSALYLCASSVGGTGVSYEQYFGPGTRLTVT.

In its sample, this clonotype was seen many times. This rearrangement joins TRBV6-6 to TRBJ1-6; D perhaps matches TRBD1 (5 bases). V was pared by 7 bases and J by 7 bases, with 11 bases between. The CDR3 is 13 residues long. CDR1 is MNHNY and CDR2 is SVGAGI in the germline V gene (reference sequence). The CDR3 protein is CASTTRENSPLHF. The CDR3 nucleotides read TGTGCCAGCACTACCAGGGAGAATTCACCCCTCCACTTT.

This clonotype has just a few counts. This chain connects TRBV5-1 to TRBJ1-2; tentative D call: TRBD1 (5 bases). The germline CDR1 and CDR2 sequences are SGHRS and YFSETQ. Trimming removed 0 bases at V and 4 bases at J, with 7 bases between. This CDR3 comprises 13 residues. The CDR3 DNA follows: TGCGCCAGCAGCTTGGGACAGAGCTATGGCTACACCTTC. Translation: CASSLGQSYGYTF.

This clonotype was picked up a small number of times. The chain uses TRBV7-3 and TRBJ2-2, with 11 bases aligning to TRBD2. The V gene's germline CDR1 is SGHTA and CDR2 FQGTGA. The trim removed 2 bases at V and 4 bases at J, leaving 0 bases unmatched. The CDR3 runs to 15 residues. CDR3 nucleotide sequence: TGTGCCAGCAGCTTAGGGACTAGCGGCACCGGGGAGCTGTTTTTT. Amino acid sequence: CASSLGTSGTGELFF.

The gene calls are TRBV7-8 and TRBJ2-2; the D gene is possibly TRBD2 (5 bases). Deletions cut 1 base from V and 2 bases from J, with 14 bases between. The V gene's germline CDR1 is SGHVS and CDR2 FQNEAQ. The CDR3 covers 17 residues. The CDR3 sequence: CASSLEEGRANTGELFF. The DNA of the CDR3 is TGTGCCAGCAGCTTAGAAGAAGGGCGGGCAAACACCGGGGAGCTGTTTTTT.

This clonotype was picked up a small number of times. The chain joins TRBV10-3 to TRBJ1-4; D gene unclear. Germline assignment: CDR1 ENHRY and CDR2 SYGVKD. The CDR3 covers 13 residues. Trimming took 10 bases from V and 7 from J, leaving 16 bases between them. Written as DNA, the CDR3 is TGTGCCACGTCCCAGGAGGCAGGTGAAAAACTGTTTTTT. Protein: CATSQEAGEKLFF.

This clonotype was recorded a few times. The CDR3 sequence is CASRFLAGGTDTQYF. In DNA form, the CDR3 reads TGTGCCAGCAGGTTCCTAGCGGGAGGAACAGATACGCAGTATTTT. The genes are TRBV6-2 or TRBV6-3 and TRBJ2-3; 11 bases are a match to TRBD2. The trim removed 6 bases at V and 3 bases at J, leaving 5 bases unmatched. CDR3 length equals 15 residues. Germline CDR1 is MNHEY and CDR2 is SVGEGT.

This clonotype was counted at least ten times. This chain joins TRBV5-6 and TRBJ2-1; tentative D call: TRBD2 (6 bases). The V and J ends lost 4 bases and 5 bases respectively, with 13 bases between them. Germline V gene lookup returns CDR1 SGHDT and CDR2 YYEEEE. There are 14 residues in the CDR3. In nucleotides, the CDR3 is TGTGCCAGCAGCGAGGCTAGCGCACACAATGAGCAGTTCTTC. This codes for CASSEASAHNEQFF.

This clonotype was detected ten times or more. The CDR3 loop reads CSAIRLAGGLGYEQYF. In nucleotides, the CDR3 is TGCAGTGCTATAAGACTAGCGGGGGGCTTGGGCTACGAGCAGTACTTC. The chain carries TRBV20-1 and TRBJ2-7; 13 nucleotides align to TRBD2. This CDR3 region has 16 residues. Germline lookup yields CDR1 DFQATT and CDR2 SNEGSKA (reference sequence). With 4 bases clipped from V and 3 bases from J, the junction kept 9 bases outside the gene matches.

Judged by abundance, this clonotype is medium-sized. The rearrangement joins TRBV12-5 to TRBJ2-1; TRBD1 matches at 8 bases. This CDR3 has 15 amino acids. After removal of 6 bases from V and 3 bases from J, the junction contained 7 bases not matched to a gene. Germline CDR1 LGHNT, CDR2 FRNRAP. The CDR3: CASGTGTGDYNEQFF. In DNA, the CDR3 is TGTGCTAGTGGAACCGGGACAGGCGACTACAATGAGCAGTTCTTC.

The CDR3 DNA reads as TGTGCCAGCACCTTACAGGGGGTGAACACTGAAGCTTTCTTT. Translation gives CASTLQGVNTEAFF. J is TRBJ1-1 and V is TRBV3-1, with TRBD1 identical over 8 bases. CDR1 and CDR2 from the germline V gene are LGHDT and YNNKEL (reference sequence). Unmatched junction bases numbered 4, after V lost 7 bases and J lost 0 bases. The CDR3 consists of 14 residues. Drawing the rest from reference TRBV3-1 and TRBJ1-1, the complete variable domain is DTAVSQTPKYLVTQMGNDKSIKCEQNLGHDTMYWYKQDSKKFLKIMFSYNNKELIINETVPNRFSPKSPDKAHLNLHINSLELGDSAVYFCASTLQGVNTEAFFGQGTRLTVV.

This clonotype occurred a few times. The chain is built from TRBV5-1 and TRBJ1-4, with TRBD1 matching over 9 bases. V shed 4 bases, J shed 5 bases, and the junction held 6 bases outside the gene matches. The CDR3 extends over 15 amino acids. Germline-derived CDR1 and CDR2 are SGHRS and YFSETQ. CDR3 bases: TGCGCCAGCAGCGTCGTCGGGACAGGGAATGAAAAACTGTTTTTT. It encodes CASSVVGTGNEKLFF.

This clonotype appeared many times. V gene TRBV4-1 combines with J gene TRBJ2-1; D unresolved. This CDR3 is 14 amino acids long. Germline loops: CDR1 MGHRA, CDR2 YSYEKL. Trimming took off 0 bases at V and 4 bases at J, with 7 bases between the two ends. The DNA of the CDR3 is TGCGCCAGCAGCCAAGAGGAAGATTACAATGAGCAGTTCTTC. Its protein product is CASSQEEDYNEQFF.

This clonotype appeared a few times. This chain joins TRBV6-5 and TRBJ2-1; 9 nucleotides line up with TRBD1. The CDR3 extends over 15 amino acids. The germline V gene has CDR1 MNHEY and CDR2 SVGAGI. V was clipped by 2 bases and J by 6 bases; unmatched bases: 5. CDR3 DNA: TGTGCCAGCAGTTACGCGGGACAGGGCTCCAATGAGCAGTTCTTC. It codes for CASSYAGQGSNEQFF.

This clonotype has just a few counts. V gene TRBV7-9 combines with J gene TRBJ2-7; tentative D call: TRBD1 (5 bases). Germline CDR1 SEHNR, CDR2 FQNEAQ (reference sequence). The CDR3 has 14 residues. V dropped 5 bases and J dropped 0 bases, with 11 bases sitting between them. The CDR3 sequence: CASSGADDSYEQYF. Written as DNA, the CDR3 is TGTGCCAGCAGCGGGGCTGACGACTCCTACGAGCAGTACTTC.

The chain combines TRBV3-1 with TRBJ1-2; D may be TRBD1 (5 bases). The ends were cut back, 0 bases at V and 8 bases at J, with 13 bases in the middle. In germline, CDR1 is LGHDT, CDR2 YNNKEL (reference sequence). There are 14 residues in the CDR3. The CDR3 reads CASSQEGREKGYTF. CDR3 in DNA: TGTGCCAGCAGCCAAGAGGGCAGGGAAAAAGGCTACACCTTC.

This clonotype was observed a few times. Here the CDR3 reads CASSSGGQPQHF. The CDR3 coding sequence is TGTGCCAGCAGCTCAGGGGGTCAGCCCCAGCATTTT. V gene TRBV7-9 combines with J gene TRBJ1-5; TRBD1 matches 7 bases. Germline-derived CDR1 and CDR2 are SEHNR and FQNEAQ (reference sequence). V was clipped by 4 bases and J by 6 bases; unmatched bases: 0. The CDR3 covers 12 residues. Supplemented by reference TRBV7-9 and TRBJ1-5, the full variable domain reads DTGVSQNPRHKITKRGQNVTFRCDPISEHNRLYWYRQTLGQGPEFLTYFQNEAQLEKSRLLSDRFSAERPKGSFSTLEIQRTEQGDSAMYLCASSSGGQPQHFGDGTRLSIL.

This clonotype was seen at least ten times. The CDR3 nucleotides are TGTGCCAGCAGCTTAGTGGTACAGTTGAACACTGAAGCTTTCTTT. Its protein is CASSLVVQLNTEAFF. The chain has TRBV7-2 and TRBJ1-1; D is unclear. The length of the CDR3 is 15 residues. Per germline, CDR1 SGHTA and CDR2 FQGNSA. Trimming pared 1 base from V and 0 bases from J, leaving 9 bases between.